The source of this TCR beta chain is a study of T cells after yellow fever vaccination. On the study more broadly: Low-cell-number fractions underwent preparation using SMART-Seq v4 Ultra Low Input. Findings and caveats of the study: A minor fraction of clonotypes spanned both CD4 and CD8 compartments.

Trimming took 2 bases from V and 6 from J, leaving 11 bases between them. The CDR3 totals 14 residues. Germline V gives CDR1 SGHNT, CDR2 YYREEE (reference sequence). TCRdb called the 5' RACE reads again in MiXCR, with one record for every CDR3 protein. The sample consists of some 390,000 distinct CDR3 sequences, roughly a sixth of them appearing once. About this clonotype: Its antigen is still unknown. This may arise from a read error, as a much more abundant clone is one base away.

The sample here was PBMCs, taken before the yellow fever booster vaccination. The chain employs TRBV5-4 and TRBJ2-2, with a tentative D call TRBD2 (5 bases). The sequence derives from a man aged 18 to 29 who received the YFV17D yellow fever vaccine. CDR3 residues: CASSFGVSPGELFF. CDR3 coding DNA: TGTGCCAGCAGCTTCGGGGTATCCCCCGGGGAGCTGTTTTTT.